Presented here are 21 T cell receptor beta chains from one specimen sequenced in a study of cytomegalovirus exposure and HLA in healthy donors. PCR employed 60 Vbeta and 13 Jbeta primers. TCRdb's table, derived via immunoSEQ multiplex PCR, lists solely in-frame clones and lacks some. The sample shows some 180,000 clones, approximately 12% of them seen only once. Source material: PBMCs. The receptors stem from a man aged 50 to 59 in good health and CMV-seropositive.

The V gene is TRBV5-4, the J gene TRBJ2-6; D perhaps matches TRBD1 (5 bases). Germline V gene sequence: CDR1 SGHNT, CDR2 YYREEE (reference sequence). The CDR3 consists of 17 residues. V dropped 0 bases and J dropped 2 bases, with 12 bases sitting between them. The CDR3 loop reads CASSLGAPGTGANVLTF. The CDR3 DNA reads TGTGCCAGCAGCTTGGGGGCGCCAGGGACTGGGGCCAACGTCCTGACTTTC.

DNA for the CDR3: TGCGCCAGCAGCCCCCGCCCCGGGGATGAGCAGTTCTTC. Protein: CASSPRPGDEQFF. This sequence joins TRBV4-3 and TRBJ2-1; the D gene is possibly TRBD2 (5 bases). Trimming removed 4 bases at V and 8 bases at J, with 12 bases between. This CDR3 comprises 13 residues. Germline V gene lookup returns CDR1 LGHNA and CDR2 YSLEER.

The chain couples TRBV9 to TRBJ1-1, with TRBD1 identical over 8 bases. With V trimmed by 2 bases and J by 7 bases, 4 bases remained unmatched. Germline V CDR1 and CDR2: SGDLS, YYNGEE. This CDR3 is 13 amino acids long. CDR3 nucleotides: TGTGCCAGCAGCGTCAGGGGGCTAGGTGAAGCTTTCTTT. As protein: CASSVRGLGEAFF.

This clone was counted only a few times. CDR3 loop: CASSLASMGSSGGYQETQYF. The CDR3 coding sequence is TGTGCCAGCAGCTTAGCTAGCATGGGGTCTAGCGGGGGCTACCAAGAGACCCAGTACTTC. The chain has TRBV7-7 and TRBJ2-5; 10 nucleotides match TRBD2. This CDR3 is built from 20 residues. Germline V lookup: CDR1 SSHAT, CDR2 FNYEAQ (reference sequence). V was pared by 0 bases and J by 0 bases, with 13 bases of the junction left unmatched.

This clone was counted a few times. CDR3 amino acids: CASSRGTAFNEKLFF. Written as DNA, the CDR3 is TGTGCCAGCAGTCGCGGGACAGCCTTTAATGAAAAACTGTTTTTT. The chain employs TRBV6-5 and TRBJ1-4; 7 bases match TRBD1. The CDR3 totals 15 residues. Per germline, CDR1 MNHEY and CDR2 SVGAGI. After removal of 5 bases from V and 4 bases from J, the junction contained 7 bases not matched to a gene.

This clone showed up just a few times. In DNA form, the CDR3 reads TGTGCCAGTAGCCGGGGACTCCTTAACACCGGGGAGCTGTTTTTT. It yields the protein CASSRGLLNTGELFF. This rearrangement joins TRBV19 to TRBJ2-2; D possibly corresponds to TRBD2 (6 bases). Between the trimmed V and J ends, which lost 6 bases and 2 bases, there was a span of 13 bases. This CDR3 region has 15 residues. Per the germline V gene, CDR1 is LNHDA and CDR2 is SQIVND (reference sequence).

This chain joins TRBV19 and TRBJ1-5, with D possibly matching TRBD1 (6 bases). The V gene's germline CDR1 is LNHDA and CDR2 SQIVND (reference sequence). The CDR3 runs 13 residues. Trimming took 5 bases from V and 4 from J, leaving 9 bases between them. The DNA of the CDR3 is TGTGCCAGTAGTCCAGGGGTTAATCAGCCCCAGCATTTT. As protein: CASSPGVNQPQHF.

This clone appeared a few times. The chain links TRBV5-6 to TRBJ2-5, with TRBD1 matching over 11 bases. The trim removed 5 bases at V and 5 bases at J, leaving 8 bases unmatched. Germline assignment: CDR1 SGHDT and CDR2 YYEEEE. The CDR3 spans 15 residues. As DNA, the CDR3 is TGTGCCAGCAGTGGCTCGGGACAGGGGGGGGAGACCCAGTACTTC. Translating gives CASSGSGQGGETQYF.

This chain connects TRBV9 to TRBJ2-3; TRBD2 agrees at 8 bases. With 0 bases clipped from V and 7 bases from J, the junction kept 4 bases outside the gene matches. From germline, CDR1 is SGDLS and CDR2 YYNGEE. The CDR3 runs 14 residues. The CDR3 region is CASSVEASGHTQYF. Here the CDR3 DNA reads TGTGCCAGCAGCGTAGAGGCTAGCGGGCATACGCAGTATTTT.

This clone occurred a few times. This rearrangement joins TRBV2 to TRBJ2-3; D is unclear. The CDR3 is 13 residues long. CDR1 SNHLY and CDR2 FYNNEI come from the germline V gene. Trimming stripped 7 bases from V and 4 bases from J, with 12 bases between. CDR3 sequence (DNA): TGTGCCAGCAAGTTTCCGAGCGCAGATACGCAGTATTTT. Amino acids: CASKFPSADTQYF.

The chain joins TRBV5-8 to TRBJ2-7; D is unclear. Per the germline V gene, CDR1 is SGHTS and CDR2 is YDEGEE. Trimming cost V 6 bases and J 3 bases, with 19 bases left between them. This CDR3 contains 15 residues. CDR3 in DNA: TGTGCCAGCATACCCGAGGCCTCAAGGTACTACGAGCAGTACTTC. It codes for CASIPEASRYYEQYF.

The sample holds a few counts of this clone. The chain is built from TRBV6-6 and TRBJ1-2; no definite D call. Trimming stripped 5 bases from V and 5 bases from J, with 15 bases between. The CDR3 is made up of 14 amino acids. Germline V gene data show CDR1 as MNHNY and CDR2 as SVGAGI (reference sequence). The CDR3 DNA sequence: TGTGCCAGCAGTGCAGGACTACCTGGGTATGGCTACACCTTC. It codes for CASSAGLPGYGYTF.

This clone was recorded a few times. V is TRBV6-6 and J is TRBJ1-1; 7 positions match TRBD1. Germline CDR1 MNHNY, CDR2 SVGAGI (reference sequence). With V trimmed by 6 bases and J by 2 bases, 6 bases remained unmatched. This CDR3 spans 14 amino acids. The CDR3 DNA reads as TGTGCCAGCAGCGGCAGGGGGAAAAACACTGAAGCTTTCTTT. This translates into CASSGRGKNTEAFF.

A few counts support this clone. The gene calls are TRBV19 and TRBJ2-5; maybe TRBD2 (6 bases). Looked up from germline, CDR1 is LNHDA and CDR2 is SQIVND (reference sequence). V was shortened by 6 bases and J by 5 bases, with 16 bases between the two germline ends. The CDR3 spans 14 residues. The CDR3 region is CASRKRGGVETQYF. In DNA, the CDR3 is TGTGCCAGTAGGAAGAGGGGCGGGGTCGAGACCCAGTACTTC.

The chain has TRBV7-2 and TRBJ2-3; maybe TRBD1 (6 bases). Germline V gene lookup returns CDR1 SGHTA and CDR2 FQGNSA. This CDR3 has 14 residues. V was trimmed by 7 bases and J by 5 bases, leaving 16 bases between them. This chain's CDR3 is CASKPRGRGDTQYF. CDR3 coding DNA: TGTGCCAGCAAACCCCGGGGCAGGGGAGATACGCAGTATTTT.

The chain employs TRBV29-1 and TRBJ1-1, with 7 bases aligning to TRBD1. The J segment lost 5 bases and the V segment lost 8 bases, leaving 11 bases of the junction unmatched. CDR1 and CDR2 from the germline V gene are SQVTM and ANQGSEA. CDR3 length equals 13 residues. The CDR3 coding sequence is TGCAGCTCCTACAGGGGAGATAGGACTGAAGCTTTCTTT. It encodes CSSYRGDRTEAFF.

This clone appeared a few times. The chain has TRBV9 and TRBJ1-1; perhaps TRBD1 as D (5 bases). Trimming took 4 bases from V and 6 from J, leaving 13 bases between them. Germline lookup yields CDR1 SGDLS and CDR2 YYNGEE. The CDR3 has 13 residues. The CDR3, as DNA: TGTGCCAGCAGCCCCCGGGGGAGGGCTGAAGCTTTCTTT. Amino acid sequence: CASSPRGRAEAFF.

This clone has a handful of counts. The chain combines TRBV13 with TRBJ2-1; 11 nucleotides line up with TRBD1. Trimming removed 3 bases from V and 7 bases from J; junction bases left unmatched: 5. The CDR3 consists of 15 residues. The germline CDR1 and CDR2 sequences are PRHDT and FYEKMQ (reference sequence). The CDR3 nucleotides read TGTGCCAGCAGCTTTGGGACAGGGGGAGGGAATGAGCAGTTCTTC. Protein product: CASSFGTGGGNEQFF.

This clone has more than one count but fewer than ten. J is TRBJ1-5 and V is TRBV27, with D perhaps TRBD1 (5 bases). The germline gives CDR1 MNHEY, CDR2 SMNVEV (reference sequence). The CDR3 totals 14 residues. The germline V and J ends were trimmed by 1 base and 2 bases, with 6 bases remaining between them. CDR3 sequence: CASSLWGGNQPQHF. CDR3 coding DNA: TGTGCCAGCAGTTTATGGGGGGGCAATCAGCCCCAGCATTTT.

This rearrangement joins TRBV6-5 to TRBJ1-6, with D tentatively TRBD1 (6 bases). This CDR3 is built from 14 residues. CDR1 MNHEY and CDR2 SVGAGI come from the germline V gene. V lost 8 bases and J lost 0, with 8 bases in between. CDR3 loop: CASGQSSYNSPLHF. The CDR3 DNA reads as TGTGCCAGCGGACAGAGCTCCTATAATTCACCCCTCCACTTT.

This clone has more than one count but fewer than ten. This chain links TRBV7-2 with TRBJ2-2; 7 nucleotides line up with TRBD2. The CDR3 length is 13 residues. Germline CDR1 SGHTA, CDR2 FQGNSA. With 11 bases clipped from V and 6 bases from J, the junction kept 9 bases outside the gene matches. CDR3 amino acids: CAGGELAAGELFF. CDR3 coding DNA: TGTGCCGGGGGGGAGTTGGCGGCCGGGGAGCTGTTTTTT.